This T cell receptor (beta chain) was captured in a study of OX40 agonist ivuxolimab in advanced cancers. Points from the study as a whole: CD4+ and CD8+ blood T cells expanded clonally by week 6 at 0.1 to 3.0 mg/kg.

Notes on this clone: Its antigen remains unidentified.

Germline loops: CDR1 SGHRS, CDR2 YFSETQ. This CDR3 has 15 residues. The ends lost 4 bases at V and 2 bases at J; junction bases unmatched: 5. The repertoire was sequenced with immunoSEQ multiplex PCR; TCRdb's copy has only in-frame clones and lacks some. The sample lists about 58,000 clones; 70% to 90% were seen once. The sequence derives from an adult with an advanced solid tumor such as melanoma, head and neck, liver or kidney cancer. The starting material was CD4+ or CD8+ T cells sorted from blood, obtained in a trial of the OX40 agonist ivuxolimab. V gene TRBV5-1 combines with J gene TRBJ2-5; the match to TRBD2 covers 10 bases. The CDR3 is CASSLLAGLQETQYF. CDR3 DNA: TGCGCCAGCAGCCTACTAGCGGGGTTACAAGAGACCCAGTACTTC.